The 11 T cell receptor beta chains below all came from one sample that was sequenced in a study of shared clonotypes between healthy human individuals. Using immunoSEQ multiplex PCR, the repertoire was profiled, and TCRdb retains in-frame clones only, with some absent. The sample has 2.3 million or so clones; 90% to 95% are singletons. Sequencing input: naive CD4+ T cells from PBMCs. Subset noted: CD45RA+ positively selected. The receptors here all came from a man aged 18 to 30 in good health. Some clones in this sample may be carry-over from other donors' samples.

Written as DNA, the CDR3 is TGTGCCAGCAGCTTAGGGGTAGTTGGACAGGGGGCATCTGATACGCAGTATTTT. It encodes CASSLGVVGQGASDTQYF. The chain has TRBV7-9 and TRBJ2-3, with 11 nucleotides matching TRBD1. V shed 1 base and J 6 bases; nucleotides not matched to a gene: 12. CDR3 length: 18 amino acids. Germline values: CDR1 SEHNR, CDR2 FQNEAQ (reference sequence).

The chain employs TRBV2 and TRBJ2-7; perhaps D is TRBD1 or TRBD2 (6 bases each). The CDR3 loop spans 13 amino acids. Trimming left V 2 bases short and J 7 bases short, with 12 bases between. Germline V gene lookup returns CDR1 SNHLY and CDR2 FYNNEI. CDR3 coding DNA: TGTGCCAGCAGTGAATTAGGGGGGCGGGAGCAGTACTTC. It codes for CASSELGGREQYF.

The chain carries TRBV4-1 and TRBJ2-1; no clear D gene. The CDR3 length is 14 residues. Trimming took off 0 bases at V and 4 bases at J, with 7 bases between the two ends. Germline CDR1 MGHRA, CDR2 YSYEKL. CDR3: CASSQDIGYNEQFF. The CDR3 nucleotides are TGCGCCAGCAGCCAAGATATAGGGTACAATGAGCAGTTCTTC.

The rearrangement uses TRBV7-2 and TRBJ2-7, with a weak D call TRBD1 (5 bases). The CDR3 length is 12 residues. Looked up from germline, CDR1 is SGHTA and CDR2 is FQGNSA. The V gene lost 1 base and the J gene lost 6 bases, with 7 bases spanning the gap. Here the CDR3 DNA reads TGTGCCAGCAGCTTAGACAGGCGCGAGCAGTACTTC. Translating it yields CASSLDRREQYF.

The chain recombines TRBV5-4 with TRBJ2-1; 10 bases align to TRBD2. Germline V gene lookup returns CDR1 SGHNT and CDR2 YYREEE (reference sequence). The CDR3 length is 17 residues. Germline trimming cut 1 base from V and 1 base from J; bases unmatched to any gene: 5. CDR3 DNA sequence: TGTGCCAGCAGCTTGTTTAAGCGGGAGGGATCCTACAATGAGCAGTTCTTC. Translating it yields CASSLFKREGSYNEQFF.

The rearrangement joins TRBV19 to TRBJ2-1, with TRBD2 identical over 11 bases. This CDR3 contains 15 residues. Germline trimming cut 5 bases from V and 9 bases from J; bases unmatched to any gene: 9. The germline gives CDR1 LNHDA, CDR2 SQIVND (reference sequence). The CDR3 here is CASSSSGRSAGEQFF. DNA of the CDR3: TGTGCCAGTAGTTCTAGCGGGAGGTCAGCGGGTGAGCAGTTCTTC.

J is TRBJ2-7 and V is TRBV27; tentative D call: TRBD2 (7 bases). This CDR3 region has 16 residues. Trimming removed 5 bases at V and 3 bases at J, with 20 bases between. Germline loops: CDR1 MNHEY, CDR2 SMNVEV (reference sequence). CDR3 in amino acids: CASSVTGRAAVYEQYF. CDR3 coding DNA: TGTGCCAGCAGTGTTACAGGGAGGGCAGCGGTCTACGAGCAGTACTTC.

The rearrangement links TRBV7-3 to TRBJ1-2, with 8 bases identical to TRBD1. The V gene end was trimmed by 3 bases and the J gene end by 3 bases; junction bases not matched to a gene: 6. The CDR3 length is 15 residues. In germline, CDR1 is SGHTA, CDR2 FQGTGA. CDR3 DNA: TGTGCCAGCAGCTTGGGCAGGGGGCTACACTATGGCTACACCTTC. Protein: CASSLGRGLHYGYTF.

This sequence joins TRBV4-3 and TRBJ1-1, with D hard to call. Germline V CDR1 and CDR2: LGHNA, YSLEER. Trimming pared 1 base from V and 3 bases from J, leaving 6 bases between. This CDR3 contains 13 residues. In DNA, the CDR3 is TGCGCCAGCAGCCAAGTTCGACACACTGAAGCTTTCTTT. Its translation: CASSQVRHTEAFF.

V gene TRBV15 combines with J gene TRBJ1-2; 10 bases are a match to TRBD1. Trimming took 0 bases from V and 8 from J; bases not matched to a gene: 6. The CDR3 is 15 residues long. The germline V gene encodes CDR1 LNHNV and CDR2 YYDKDF (reference sequence). CDR3 in amino acids: CATSRDQGTGAGYTF. In DNA form, the CDR3 reads TGTGCCACCAGCAGAGATCAAGGGACAGGGGCCGGCTACACCTTC.

The rearrangement uses TRBV5-1 and TRBJ2-2; D is unresolved. Trimming removed 2 bases from V and 0 bases from J, with 11 bases in between. This CDR3 is 16 amino acids long. Germline V CDR1 and CDR2: SGHRS, YFSETQ. This CDR3 is CASSLFGPSNTGELFF. The CDR3 DNA reads TGCGCCAGCAGCTTATTCGGGCCTTCGAACACCGGGGAGCTGTTTTTT.